This T cell receptor (beta chain) originates from a study of OX40 agonist ivuxolimab in advanced cancers. Study background: Patients received ivuxolimab, an agonistic anti-OX40 (CD134) antibody. Each dose-escalation patient presented with hepatocellular carcinoma, melanoma, renal cell or head and neck cancer. Overall study results and limits: On average, CD8+ T cells had more expanded clones than CD4+. The study observed clonal expansion of CD4+ and CD8+ blood T cells by week 6 at 0.1 to 3.0 mg/kg.

The V gene's germline CDR1 is SGHNT and CDR2 YYREEE (reference sequence). The CDR3 covers 17 residues. The assay was immunoSEQ multiplex PCR, and TCRdb's table has in-frame clones only and misses some. The sample yields around 69,000 clones, about nine tenths seen once. This clone was seen just once. What it recognizes is unknown. A junction end diverges from the germline sequence, so it may reflect a read error. This receptor was identified in an adult with an advanced solid tumor such as melanoma, head and neck, liver or kidney cancer. The starting material was CD4+ or CD8+ T cells sorted from blood, obtained in a trial of the OX40 agonist ivuxolimab. V gene TRBV5-4 combines with J gene TRBJ2-3; TRBD1 or TRBD2 may be the D gene (6 bases each). This CDR3 reads CAGSLVRGDTGGDTQYF. In DNA, the CDR3 is TGTGCCGGCAGCTTGGTGAGGGGGGACACTGGCGGCGATACGCAGTATTTT.